Described below is a single TCR beta chain sequence and its context. No antigen is known for it. This specimen comes from a study of T cells in localized non-small cell lung cancer. Overall study findings and caveats: Turning up in adjacent lung were a median approximately 57 of the top 100 tumor clones. Sequencing, confined to only one tumor region, leaves heterogeneity possible. The greatest T cell clonality was found in uninvolved adjacent lung (higher than in tumor).

The protocol was immunoSEQ multiplex PCR, while the TCRdb copy is restricted to in-frame clones and leaves out a portion. The sample consists of about 48,000 clones, about 80% of them appearing once. Germline assignment: CDR1 SGHTA and CDR2 FQGTGA. The CDR3 covers 14 residues. V lost 3 bases, J lost 5 bases, and 10 bases lay in between. The material was peripheral blood, obtained before any cancer treatment. This TCR came from a man between 40 and 70 years old with stage I squamous cell lung carcinoma. The chain is built from TRBV7-3 and TRBJ2-2, with D perhaps matching TRBD2 (6 bases). CDR3 sequence reads: CASSFGGETGELFF. The CDR3 DNA is TGTGCCAGCAGCTTTGGAGGGGAGACCGGGGAGCTGTTTTTT.